Sequencing of this T cell receptor beta chain was carried out in a study of metastatic and nonmetastatic thyroid tumors. Treatment of any kind had been given to no patient before thyroid surgery. At least ten counts were recorded for this clone. Using MiXCR, TCRdb reanalyzed the PCR reads. Of about 82,000 clones listed, 9.5% to 15% are singletons. CDR3 length equals 16 residues. V dropped 1 base and J dropped 2 bases, with 12 bases sitting between them. Germline values: CDR1 SGHTS, CDR2 YDEGEE. The rearrangement uses TRBV5-8 and TRBJ2-2; possibly TRBD2 for D (5 bases). This TCR derives from a female donor with papillary thyroid cancer or a benign thyroid nodule (not recorded which). Some clones in this sample may be carry-over from other donors' samples. The specimen was tumor tissue. CDR3 protein: CASSLPRTENTGELFF. The CDR3 coding sequence is TGTGCCAGCAGCTTGCCACGGACTGAAAACACCGGGGAGCTGTTTTTT.